This T cell receptor (beta chain) was recorded in a study of blood T cell repertoires in COVID-19. Study as a whole: T cells, B-cell-depleted T cells, or PBMCs provided the cDNA or gDNA that served as material.

The germline V gene has CDR1 MRHNA and CDR2 SNTAGT. V was pared by 5 bases and J by 6 bases, with 7 bases between. CDR3 length: 12 residues. Original processing notes: Scientists estimated how many nucleated cells there were by amplifying reference gene primers. The method was immunoSEQ multiplex PCR; TCRdb's version includes in-frame clones alone and lacks a portion of them. V and J calls and clone size come straight from that table; D and trimming were deduced from the DNA. The sample has some 210,000 clones; more than 85% are singletons. The Seattle site enrolled patients during active infection and followed them longitudinally.

The source material was peripheral blood. This TCR was sampled from a man in his sixties with COVID-19, enrolled during active disease. The chain carries TRBV6-4 and TRBJ2-2; D might be TRBD1 (5 bases). The DNA for the CDR3 is TGTGCCAGCAGTAGGGGCGCCGGGGAGCTGTTTTTT. As protein: CASSRGAGELFF.